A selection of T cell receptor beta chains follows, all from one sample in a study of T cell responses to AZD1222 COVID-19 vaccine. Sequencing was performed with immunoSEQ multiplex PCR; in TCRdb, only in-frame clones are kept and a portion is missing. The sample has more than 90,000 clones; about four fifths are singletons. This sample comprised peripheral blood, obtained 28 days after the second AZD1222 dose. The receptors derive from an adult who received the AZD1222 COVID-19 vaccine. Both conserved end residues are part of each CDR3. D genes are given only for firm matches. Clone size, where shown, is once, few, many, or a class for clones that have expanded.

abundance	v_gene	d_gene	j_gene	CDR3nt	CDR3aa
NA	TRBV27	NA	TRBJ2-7	TGTGCCAGCAGTCGTGTGTGGGCTCAGCTTGTCTACGAGCAGTACTTC	CASSRVWAQLVYEQYF
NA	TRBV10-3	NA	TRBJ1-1	TGTGCCACCACGAGTGCGGGCTCTGAAGCTTTCTTT	CATTSAGSEAFF
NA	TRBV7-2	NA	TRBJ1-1	TGTGCCAGCAGCTTACAGGGTTTGTACACTGAAGCTTTCTTT	CASSLQGLYTEAFF
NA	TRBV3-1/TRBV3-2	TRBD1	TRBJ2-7	TGTGCCAGCAGCCTCGACAGGGGATACGAGCAGTACTTC	CASSLDRGYEQYF
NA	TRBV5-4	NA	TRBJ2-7	TGTGCCAGCAGGGGGGCAGACGATGCCACACCGTACGAGCAGTACTTC	CASRGADDATPYEQYF
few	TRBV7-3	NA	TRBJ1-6	TGTGCCAGCAGCTTTGGGCAGGAGAATTCACCCCTCCACTTT	CASSFGQENSPLHF
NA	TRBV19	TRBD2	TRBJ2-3	TGTGCCAGTAGCGAGCGGGGGGGCCGCGCAGATACGCAGTATTTT	CASSERGGRADTQYF
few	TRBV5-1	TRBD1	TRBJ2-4	TGCGCCAGCAGCTGTAGGAACTCCCACAGGGGGGCAAGCCAAAACATTCAGTACTTC	CASSCRNSHRGASQNIQYF
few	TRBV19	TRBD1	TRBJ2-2	TGTGCCAGTAGTGGACGACAGGGGGCGACCGGGGAGCTGTTTTTT	CASSGRQGATGELFF
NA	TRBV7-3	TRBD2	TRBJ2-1	TGTGCCAGCAGCTTATCGTCTAGCGGGAGAGTTGAGCAGTTCTTC	CASSLSSSGRVEQFF
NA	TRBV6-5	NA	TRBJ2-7	TGTGCCAGCAGTTCCTCGGACGGGACCTACGAGCAGTACTTC	CASSSSDGTYEQYF
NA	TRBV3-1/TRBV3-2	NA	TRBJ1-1	TGTGCCAGCAGCCACCGCGGGAGGGACACTGAAGCTTTCTTT	CASSHRGRDTEAFF
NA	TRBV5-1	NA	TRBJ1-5	TGCGCCAGCAGCTGGACCGGGTACCCCAATCAGCCCCAGCATTTT	CASSWTGYPNQPQHF
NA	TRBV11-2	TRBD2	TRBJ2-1	TGTGCCAGCAGCCGCGGGGGGGGTTCCTACAATGAGCAGTTCTTC	CASSRGGGSYNEQFF
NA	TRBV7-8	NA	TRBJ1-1	TGTGCCAGCAGCTTACAAGGACGGGGAACCACTGAAGCTTTCTTT	CASSLQGRGTTEAFF
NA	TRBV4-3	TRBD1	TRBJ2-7	TGCGCCAGCAGCAGCACTGAAGGGGGCTTTGGGACCTACGAGCAGTACTTC	CASSSTEGGFGTYEQYF
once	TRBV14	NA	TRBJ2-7	TGTGCCAGCAGCCATTCTAGTCTTCTACGTGAGGAGCAGTACTTC	CASSHSSLLREEQYF
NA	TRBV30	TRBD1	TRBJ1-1	TGTGCCTGGAAGAGACAGGGCTCTGAAGCTTTCTTT	CAWKRQGSEAFF
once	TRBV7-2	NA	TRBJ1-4	TGTGCCAGCAGCTCGAGGACCGTCATCGCAACTAATGAAAAACTGTTTTTT	CASSSRTVIATNEKLFF
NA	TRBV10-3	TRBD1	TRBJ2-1	TGTGCCATCAGTGAAGGACAGGGGGGCAATGAGCAGTTCTTC	CAISEGQGGNEQFF
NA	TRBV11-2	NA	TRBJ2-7	TGTGCCAGCAGCGAGAACAGAGTCCGCTCCTACGAGCAGTACTTC	CASSENRVRSYEQYF
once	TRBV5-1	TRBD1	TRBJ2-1	TGCGCCAGCAGCTTGGATGGGACAGGGGGTCTAGGGCAGTTCTTC	CASSLDGTGGLGQFF
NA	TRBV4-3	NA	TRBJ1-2	TGCGCCAGCAGCCAAGGGCGCCAGCTCTATGGCTACACCTTC	CASSQGRQLYGYTF
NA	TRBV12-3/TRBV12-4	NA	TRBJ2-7	TGTGCCAGCAGTAAAACAGGATACGAGCAGTACTTC	CASSKTGYEQYF
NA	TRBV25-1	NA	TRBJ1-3	TGTGCCAGCGGACCCGGAAACACCATATATTTT	CASGPGNTIYF
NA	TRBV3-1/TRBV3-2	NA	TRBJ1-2	TGTGCCAGCAGCCCTCCATTAGGGGGACCCAGTTCCTATGGCTACACCTTC	CASSPPLGGPSSYGYTF
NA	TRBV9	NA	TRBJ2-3	TGTGCCAGCAGCCTCTCCATCGGTAGAAAAGATACGCAGTATTTT	CASSLSIGRKDTQYF
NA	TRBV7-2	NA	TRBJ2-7	TGTGCCAGCAGCTTCAACTCCCCCTACGAGCAGTACTTC	CASSFNSPYEQYF
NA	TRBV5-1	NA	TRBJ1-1	TGCGCCAGCAGCTTGGGGGGCCTAAACACTGAAGCTTTCTTT	CASSLGGLNTEAFF
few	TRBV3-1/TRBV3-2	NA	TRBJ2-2	TGTGCCAGCAGCCAAGGTTACCCGGGACAAGGCACCGGGGAGCTGTTTTTT	CASSQGYPGQGTGELFF
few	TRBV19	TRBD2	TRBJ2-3	TGTGCCAGTAAAGTGACTAGCGCCACAGATACGCAGTATTTT	CASKVTSATDTQYF
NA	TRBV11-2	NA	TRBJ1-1	TGTGCCAGCAGCTTAGGCGAGTGGGAAGGTCGAGACACTGAAGCTTTCTTT	CASSLGEWEGRDTEAFF
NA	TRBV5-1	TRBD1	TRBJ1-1	TGCGCCAGCAGCTTGGAGGGACAGGGGGGCACTGAAGCTTTCTTT	CASSLEGQGGTEAFF
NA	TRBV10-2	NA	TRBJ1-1	TGCGCCAGCAGAAAGGCCACAGGTGAAGCTTTCTTT	CASRKATGEAFF
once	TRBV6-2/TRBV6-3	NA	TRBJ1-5	TGTGCCAGCAGTTATTGGCCCATCAGGCCCCAGCATTTT	CASSYWPIRPQHF
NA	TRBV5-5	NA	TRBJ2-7	TGTGCCAGCAGCTTGGGCCTGGGTACCTCCTACGAGCAGTACTTC	CASSLGLGTSYEQYF
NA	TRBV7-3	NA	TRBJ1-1	TGTGCCAGCAGCGCACAACTAGGGGCGAACACTGAAGCTTTCTTT	CASSAQLGANTEAFF
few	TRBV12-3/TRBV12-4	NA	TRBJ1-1	TGTGCCAGCAGTTTGTCCAGGAACACTGAAGCTTTCTTT	CASSLSRNTEAFF
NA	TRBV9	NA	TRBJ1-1	TGTGCCAGCAGCGAGGGGCCGGGCACTGAAGCTTTCTTT	CASSEGPGTEAFF
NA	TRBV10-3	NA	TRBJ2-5	TGTGCCATCAGTGACGGTGGGAACCAAGAGACCCAGTACTTC	CAISDGGNQETQYF
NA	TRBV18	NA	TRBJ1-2	TGTGCCAGCTCACGCGTCAGAGATTATGGCTACACCTTC	CASSRVRDYGYTF
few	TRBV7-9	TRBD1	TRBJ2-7	TGTGCCAGCAGCTTAACCGGGACAGGGAGCTCCTACGAGCAGTACTTC	CASSLTGTGSSYEQYF
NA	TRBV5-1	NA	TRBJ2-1	TGCGCCAGCAGCTCCCCGGTGGTGGGGGAGCAGTTCTTC	CASSSPVVGEQFF
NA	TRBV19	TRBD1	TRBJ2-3	TGTGCCAGTAGTATAGTGGGGACAGGGTCTTCCGCAGATACGCAGTATTTT	CASSIVGTGSSADTQYF
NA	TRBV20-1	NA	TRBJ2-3	TGCAGTGCTAGTAAGGCAGGGCCAGATACGCAGTATTTT	CSASKAGPDTQYF
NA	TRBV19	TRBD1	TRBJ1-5	TGTGCCAGTAGTGGACGACAGGGTAATCAGCCCCAGCATTTT	CASSGRQGNQPQHF
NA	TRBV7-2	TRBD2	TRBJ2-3	TGTGCCAGCAGCGTGGGCGGGGGAACAGATACGCAGTATTTT	CASSVGGGTDTQYF
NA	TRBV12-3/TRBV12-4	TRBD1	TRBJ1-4	TGTGCCAGCAGCACCAGGGGGCGTGAAAAACTGTTTTTT	CASSTRGREKLFF
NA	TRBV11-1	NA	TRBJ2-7	TGTGCCAGCACCTTGGGGGCCGGGCACAACGGCGAGCAGTACTTC	CASTLGAGHNGEQYF
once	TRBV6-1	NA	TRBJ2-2	TGTGCCAGCAGTGCCCAGAGGTTGGATGCAGGCACCGGGGAGCTGTTTTTT	CASSAQRLDAGTGELFF
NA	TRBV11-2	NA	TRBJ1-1	TGTGCCAGCAGCTTAGATCTAGGGAGATACACTGAAGCTTTCTTT	CASSLDLGRYTEAFF
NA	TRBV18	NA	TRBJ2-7	TGTGCCAGCTCACTGAGTTTCGGAGACGAGCAGTACTTC	CASSLSFGDEQYF
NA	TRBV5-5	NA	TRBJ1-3	TGTGCCAGCAGCCCGAGGGGCTCCACTGGAAACACCATATATTTT	CASSPRGSTGNTIYF
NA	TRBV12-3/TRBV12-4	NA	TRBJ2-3	TGTGCCAGCAGTTTCGGGCTGACGGATACGCAGTATTTT	CASSFGLTDTQYF